This entry is about one T cell receptor (beta chain). This entry comes from a study of T cells in Graves' hyperthyroidism and ophthalmopathy. Study as a whole: Peripheral blood was secured at the point of initial diagnosis, before any treatment.

The CDR3 regions of TCR beta were amplified from RNA transcripts. A first-round RT-PCR of the TCR CDR3 used the HTBI primer set. MiXCR was run by TCRdb on the multiplex PCR reads, yielding one entry per CDR3 protein. The data show approximately 720,000 distinct CDR3 sequences, about 17% seen once. This CDR3 spans 15 amino acids. Germline CDR1 is MGHRA and CDR2 is YSYEKL. V was clipped by 6 bases and J by 4 bases; unmatched bases: 9. The sequenced sample was blood. This chain connects TRBV4-1 to TRBJ2-3; 8 positions match TRBD2. The TCR originated in a woman aged 50 to 60 with Graves' hyperthyroidism that later progressed to Graves' ophthalmopathy. The CDR3 region is CASSTRGGRADTQYF. CDR3 sequence (DNA): TGCGCCAGCAGTACACGGGGGGGCCGCGCAGATACGCAGTATTTT.